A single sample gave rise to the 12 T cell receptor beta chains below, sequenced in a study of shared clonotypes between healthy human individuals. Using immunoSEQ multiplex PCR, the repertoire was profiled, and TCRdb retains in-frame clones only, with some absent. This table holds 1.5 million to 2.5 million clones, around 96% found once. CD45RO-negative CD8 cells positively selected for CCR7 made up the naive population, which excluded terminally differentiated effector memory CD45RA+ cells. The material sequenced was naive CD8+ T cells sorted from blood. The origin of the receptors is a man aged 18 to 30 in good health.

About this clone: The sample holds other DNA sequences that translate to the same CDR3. This chain's CDR3 is CASSEGYQETQYF. DNA for the CDR3: TGTGCCAGCAGTGAGGGGTACCAAGAGACCCAGTACTTC. This chain connects TRBV25-1 to TRBJ2-5, with D hard to call. The V and J ends lost 3 bases and 0 bases respectively, with 5 bases between them. This CDR3 comprises 13 residues. Germline V gene data show CDR1 as MGHDK and CDR2 as SYGVNS.

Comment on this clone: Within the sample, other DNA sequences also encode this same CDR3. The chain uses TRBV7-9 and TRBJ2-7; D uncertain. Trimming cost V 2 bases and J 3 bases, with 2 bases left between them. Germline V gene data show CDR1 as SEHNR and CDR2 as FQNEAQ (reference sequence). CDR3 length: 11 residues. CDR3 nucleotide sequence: TGTGCCAGCAGCTTAATCTACGAGCAGTACTTC. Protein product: CASSLIYEQYF.

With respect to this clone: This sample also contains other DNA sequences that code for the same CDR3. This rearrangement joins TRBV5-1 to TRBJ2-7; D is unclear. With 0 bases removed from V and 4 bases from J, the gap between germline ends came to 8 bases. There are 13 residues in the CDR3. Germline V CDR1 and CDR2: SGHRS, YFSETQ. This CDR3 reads CASSLAPGYEQYF. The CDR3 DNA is TGCGCCAGCAGCTTGGCCCCCGGGTACGAGCAGTACTTC. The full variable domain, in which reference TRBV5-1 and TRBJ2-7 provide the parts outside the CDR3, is KAGVTQTPRYLIKTRGQQVTLSCSPISGHRSVSWYQQTPGQGLQFLFEYFSETQRNKGNFPGRFSGRQFSNSRSEMNVSTLELGDSALYLCASSLAPGYEQYFGPGTRLTVT.

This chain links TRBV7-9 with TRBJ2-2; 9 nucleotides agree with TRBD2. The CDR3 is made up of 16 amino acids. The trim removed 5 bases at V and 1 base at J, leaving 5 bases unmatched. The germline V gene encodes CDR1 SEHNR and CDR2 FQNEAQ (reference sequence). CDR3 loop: CASSVQTSGNTGELFF. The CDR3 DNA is TGTGCCAGCAGCGTGCAGACTAGCGGGAACACCGGGGAGCTGTTTTTT.

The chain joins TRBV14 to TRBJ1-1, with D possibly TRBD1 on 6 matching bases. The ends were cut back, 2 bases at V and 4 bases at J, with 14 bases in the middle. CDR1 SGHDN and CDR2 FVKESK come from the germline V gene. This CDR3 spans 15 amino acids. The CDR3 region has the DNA TGTGCCAGCAGCCAACTACAGGGCGAGGGCACTGAAGCTTTCTTT. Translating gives CASSQLQGEGTEAFF.

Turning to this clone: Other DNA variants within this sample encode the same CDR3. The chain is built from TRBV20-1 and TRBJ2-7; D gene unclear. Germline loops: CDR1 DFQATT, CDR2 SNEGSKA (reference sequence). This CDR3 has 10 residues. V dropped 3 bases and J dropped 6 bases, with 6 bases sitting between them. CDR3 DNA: TGCAGTGCTAGCGGTGGCGAGCAGTACTTC. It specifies CSASGGEQYF.

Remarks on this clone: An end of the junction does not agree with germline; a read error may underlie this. The CDR3 reads CASSHSGLAGETQYF. The CDR3 DNA is TGTGCCAGCAGTCACTCCGGACTAGCGGGGGAGACCCAGTACTTC. This rearrangement joins TRBV6-5 to TRBJ2-5; TRBD2 agrees at 12 bases. Germline CDR1 and CDR2: MNHEY and SVGAGI. The CDR3 loop spans 15 amino acids.

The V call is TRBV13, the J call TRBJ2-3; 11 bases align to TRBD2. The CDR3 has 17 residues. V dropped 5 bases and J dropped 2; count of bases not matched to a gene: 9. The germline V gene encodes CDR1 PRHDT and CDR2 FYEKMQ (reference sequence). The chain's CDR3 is CASSALLAGVDTDTQYF. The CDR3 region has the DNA TGTGCCAGCAGCGCGCTACTAGCGGGGGTTGACACAGATACGCAGTATTTT.

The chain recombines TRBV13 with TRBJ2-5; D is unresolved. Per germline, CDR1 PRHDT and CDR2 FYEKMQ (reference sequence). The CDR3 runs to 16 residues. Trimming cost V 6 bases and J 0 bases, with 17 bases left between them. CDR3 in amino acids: CASSYLIDTDQETQYF. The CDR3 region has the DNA TGTGCCAGCAGTTACCTCATCGATACTGACCAAGAGACCCAGTACTTC.

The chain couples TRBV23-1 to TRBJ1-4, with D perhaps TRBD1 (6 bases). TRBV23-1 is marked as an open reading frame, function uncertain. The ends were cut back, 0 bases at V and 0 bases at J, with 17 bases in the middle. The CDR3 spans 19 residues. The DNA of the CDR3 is TGCGCCAGCAGTCAATCTGGCAGGGGAAGTTCTGCAACTAATGAAAAACTGTTTTTT. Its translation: CASSQSGRGSSATNEKLFF.

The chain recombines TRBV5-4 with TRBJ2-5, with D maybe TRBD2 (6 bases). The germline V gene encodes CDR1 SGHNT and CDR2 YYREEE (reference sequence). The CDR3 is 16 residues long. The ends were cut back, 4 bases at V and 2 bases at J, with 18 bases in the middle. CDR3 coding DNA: TGTGCCAGCAGCACCTCCGTCGAGGGACTTCAAGAGACCCAGTACTTC. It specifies CASSTSVEGLQETQYF.

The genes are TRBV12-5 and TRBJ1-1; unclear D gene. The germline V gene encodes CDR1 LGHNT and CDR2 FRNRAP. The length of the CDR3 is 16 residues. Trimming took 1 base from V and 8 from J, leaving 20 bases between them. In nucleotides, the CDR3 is TGTGCTAGTGGTTTGGGGACCAGCGGAAAGACCCGGGAAGCTTTCTTT. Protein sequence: CASGLGTSGKTREAFF.